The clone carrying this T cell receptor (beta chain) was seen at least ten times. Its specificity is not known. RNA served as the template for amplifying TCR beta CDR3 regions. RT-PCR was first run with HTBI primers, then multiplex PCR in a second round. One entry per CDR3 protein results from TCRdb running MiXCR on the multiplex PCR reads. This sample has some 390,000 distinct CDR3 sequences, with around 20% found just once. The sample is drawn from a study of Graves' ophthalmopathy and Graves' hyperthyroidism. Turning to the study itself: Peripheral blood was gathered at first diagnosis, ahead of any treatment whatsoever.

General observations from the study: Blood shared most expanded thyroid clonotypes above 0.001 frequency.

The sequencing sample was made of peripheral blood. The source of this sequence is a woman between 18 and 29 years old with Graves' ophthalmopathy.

CDR3 sequence (DNA): TGTGCCAGCAGCGTCAGGATGGCGAATGAGCAGTTCTTC. It yields the protein CASSVRMANEQFF. The chain recombines TRBV7-2 with TRBJ2-1; D gene uncertain. The CDR3 runs 13 residues. V was clipped by 5 bases and J by 7 bases, with 12 bases between them. CDR1 SGHTA and CDR2 FQGNSA come from the germline V gene.